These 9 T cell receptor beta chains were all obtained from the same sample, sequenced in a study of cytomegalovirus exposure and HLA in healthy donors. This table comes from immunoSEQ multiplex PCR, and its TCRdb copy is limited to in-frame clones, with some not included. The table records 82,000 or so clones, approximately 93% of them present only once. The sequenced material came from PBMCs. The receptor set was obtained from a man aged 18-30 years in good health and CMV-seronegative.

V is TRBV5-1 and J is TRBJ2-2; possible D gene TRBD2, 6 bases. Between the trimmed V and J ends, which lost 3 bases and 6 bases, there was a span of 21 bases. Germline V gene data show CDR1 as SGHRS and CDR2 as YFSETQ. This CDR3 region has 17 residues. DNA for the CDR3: TGCGCCAGCAGCTACGGGACTCGTGGTGGCAACGCCGGGGAGCTGTTTTTT. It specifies CASSYGTRGGNAGELFF.

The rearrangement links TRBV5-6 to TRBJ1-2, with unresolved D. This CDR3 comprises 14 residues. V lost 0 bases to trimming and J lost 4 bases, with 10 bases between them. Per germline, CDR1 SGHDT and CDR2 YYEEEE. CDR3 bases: TGTGCCAGCAGCTTGGCTAGACCGCTCTATGGCTACACCTTC. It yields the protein CASSLARPLYGYTF.

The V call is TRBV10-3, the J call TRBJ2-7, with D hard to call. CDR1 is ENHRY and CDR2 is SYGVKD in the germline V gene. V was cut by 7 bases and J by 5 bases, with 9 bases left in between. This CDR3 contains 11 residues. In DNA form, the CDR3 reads TGTGCCATCATGCGCGAGAACGAGCAGTACTTC. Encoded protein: CAIMRENEQYF.

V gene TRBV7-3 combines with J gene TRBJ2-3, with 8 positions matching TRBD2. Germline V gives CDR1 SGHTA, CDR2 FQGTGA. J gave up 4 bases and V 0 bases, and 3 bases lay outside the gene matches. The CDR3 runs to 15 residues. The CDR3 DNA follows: TGTGCCAGCAGCTTAACATTGCGGGGGGCAGATACGCAGTATTTT. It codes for CASSLTLRGADTQYF.

The CDR3 protein is CASSETAPEFSSTDTQYF. The CDR3 DNA reads TGTGCCAGCAGCGAAACCGCACCAGAATTTTCTAGCACAGATACGCAGTATTTT. The chain combines TRBV6-1 with TRBJ2-3; unclear D gene. This CDR3 region has 18 residues. Per the germline V gene, CDR1 is MNHNS and CDR2 is SASEGT. Between the trimmed V and J ends, which lost 6 bases and 0 bases, there was a span of 22 bases.

The CDR3 DNA is TGTGCTAGTGGTTTGGGGACAGGTTCCTACAGAAGCTCCTACAATGAGCAGTTCTTC. Its translation is CASGLGTGSYRSSYNEQFF. This sequence joins TRBV12-5 and TRBJ2-1, with TRBD1 matching 7 bases. In germline, CDR1 is LGHNT, CDR2 FRNRAP. V lost 1 base, J lost 0 bases, and 12 bases stayed unmatched. The CDR3 has 19 residues.

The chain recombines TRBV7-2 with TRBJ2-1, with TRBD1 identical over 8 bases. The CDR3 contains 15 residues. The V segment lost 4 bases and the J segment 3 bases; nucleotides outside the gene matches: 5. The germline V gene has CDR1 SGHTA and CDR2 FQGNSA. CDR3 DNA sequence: TGTGCCAGCAGCTCCAGGGGGCAAAGCTACAATGAGCAGTTCTTC. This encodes CASSSRGQSYNEQFF.

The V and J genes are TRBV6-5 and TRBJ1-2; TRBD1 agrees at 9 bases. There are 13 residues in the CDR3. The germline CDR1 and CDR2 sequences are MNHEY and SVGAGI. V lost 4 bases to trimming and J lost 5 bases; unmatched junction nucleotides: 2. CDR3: CASSWDRVYGYTF. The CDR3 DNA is TGTGCCAGCAGTTGGGACAGGGTTTATGGCTACACCTTC.

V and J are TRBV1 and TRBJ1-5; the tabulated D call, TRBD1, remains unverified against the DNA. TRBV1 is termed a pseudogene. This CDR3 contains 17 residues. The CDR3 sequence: CTSSQDWTGGENQPQHF. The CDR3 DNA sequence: TGCACCAGCAGCCAAGACTGGACAGGGGGGGAAAATCAGCCCCAGCATTTT.